This T cell receptor (beta chain) was captured by sequencing in a study of cytomegalovirus exposure and HLA in healthy donors. Whole-study results and caveats: The classifier, whose performance was assessed in both the original and validation cohorts, reportedly diagnosed cytomegalovirus status with high specificity and sensitivity. According to the study, 160 or so TCR beta chains were cytomegalovirus-associated.

The count of this clone is one. Its antigen is undetermined. Separate from the roughly 700-subject first cohort, the approximately 120-subject validation cohort was the one that the donors belonged to. Germline V gene sequence: CDR1 LGHNT, CDR2 FRNRAP. The junction had 7 bases not matched to a gene; V was cut back by 6 bases and J by 12 bases. The CDR3 contains 12 residues. The data were produced by immunoSEQ multiplex PCR, yet TCRdb's version contains in-frame clones alone and is incomplete. This sample has about 74,000 clones, with roughly 94% found just once. The origin of this receptor is a woman between 18 and 29 years old in good health and CMV-seropositive. The J gene is TRBJ2-1, the V gene TRBV12-5; the match to TRBD1 covers 8 bases. The specimen was PBMCs. CDR3 nucleotides: TGTGCTAGTGGCCCCGACGACAGGGGGCAGTTCTTC. It translates to CASGPDDRGQFF.